This entry lists 5 T cell receptor beta chains sequenced from one sample in a study of shared clonotypes between healthy human individuals. The data were produced by immunoSEQ multiplex PCR, yet TCRdb's version contains in-frame clones alone and is incomplete. This sample has about 2.4 million clones, with 90% to 95% found just once. Sequenced: naive CD4+ T cells from PBMCs. Documented subset: CD45RA+ positively selected. These receptors were taken from a man younger than 35 in good health. Some clones in this sample may be carry-over from other donors' samples.

The chain employs TRBV5-4 and TRBJ2-7; no clear D. CDR1 SGHNT and CDR2 YYREEE come from the germline V gene (reference sequence). The CDR3 sequence is 14 residues long. V was pared by 4 bases and J by 3 bases, with 14 bases between. CDR3 in amino acids: CASSPQAGVYEQYF. In DNA, the CDR3 is TGTGCCAGCAGCCCCCAAGCTGGCGTCTACGAGCAGTACTTC.

CDR3 nucleotide sequence: TGTGCCAGCAGCTCAGGGTACGCCGGCTATGGCTACACCTTC. Translation gives CASSSGYAGYGYTF. This sequence joins TRBV11-2 and TRBJ1-2; the D gene is possibly TRBD1 (5 bases). The CDR3 length is 14 residues. V was trimmed by 4 bases and J by 4 bases, leaving 13 bases between them. CDR1 SGHAT and CDR2 FQNNGV come from the germline V gene. Full variable domain (rest looked up from reference TRBV11-2 and TRBJ1-2): EAGVAQSPRYKIIEKRQSVAFWCNPISGHATLYWYQQILGQGPKLLIQFQNNGVVDDSQLPKDRFSAERLKGVDSTLKIQPAKLEDSAVYLCASSSGYAGYGYTFGSGTRLTVV.

This sequence joins TRBV7-3 and TRBJ1-2, with TRBD1 matching over 11 bases. Germline loops: CDR1 SGHTA, CDR2 FQGTGA. The junction had 6 bases not matched to a gene; V was cut back by 4 bases and J by 5 bases. There are 15 residues in the CDR3. The DNA of the CDR3 is TGTGCCAGCAGCTCGACCGGGACAGGGGGTTATGGCTACACCTTC. Its protein product is CASSSTGTGGYGYTF. The full variable domain, completed using reference TRBV7-3 and TRBJ1-2, is GAGVSQTPSNKVTEKGKYVELRCDPISGHTALYWYRQSLGQGPEFLIYFQGTGAADDSGLPNDRFFAVRPEGSVSTLKIQRTERGDSAVYLCASSSTGTGGYGYTFGSGTRLTVV.

The chain recombines TRBV7-3 with TRBJ2-4; 8 bases fit TRBD1. Trimming took 2 bases from V and 7 from J; bases not matched to a gene: 4. Germline lookup yields CDR1 SGHTA and CDR2 FQGTGA. The CDR3 covers 14 residues. The chain's CDR3 is CASSLQGAGNIQYF. Written as DNA, the CDR3 is TGTGCCAGCAGCTTACAGGGGGCTGGGAACATTCAGTACTTC.

The rearrangement links TRBV27 to TRBJ1-1, with 7 nucleotides matching TRBD1. Trimming removed 5 bases from V and 3 bases from J; junction bases left unmatched: 9. In germline, CDR1 is MNHEY, CDR2 SMNVEV (reference sequence). The CDR3 extends over 15 amino acids. CDR3 sequence (DNA): TGTGCCAGCAGTCCCTACAGGGGTCCATACACTGAAGCTTTCTTT. It specifies CASSPYRGPYTEAFF.